This note documents a single T cell receptor (beta chain) sequence. Other nucleotide sequences from this sample produce the same CDR3. CDR1 is SGDLS, CDR2 YYNGEE, per germline. Trimming pared 3 bases from V and 4 bases from J, leaving 4 bases between. This CDR3 is 11 amino acids long. The sample comes from a study of cytomegalovirus exposure and HLA in healthy donors. PCR involved 60 Vbeta and 13 Jbeta primers. Sequencing was performed with immunoSEQ multiplex PCR; in TCRdb, only in-frame clones are kept and a portion is missing. The repertoire has about 200,000 clones, about 85% of them found once; the top ten carry more than 0.35%.

This TCR derives from a male donor in good health and CMV-seropositive. The sample taken for sequencing was PBMCs. The genes are TRBV9 and TRBJ2-5; D unclear. CDR3 in amino acids: CASSARETQYF. CDR3 in DNA: TGTGCCAGCAGCGCGAGAGAGACCCAGTACTTC.